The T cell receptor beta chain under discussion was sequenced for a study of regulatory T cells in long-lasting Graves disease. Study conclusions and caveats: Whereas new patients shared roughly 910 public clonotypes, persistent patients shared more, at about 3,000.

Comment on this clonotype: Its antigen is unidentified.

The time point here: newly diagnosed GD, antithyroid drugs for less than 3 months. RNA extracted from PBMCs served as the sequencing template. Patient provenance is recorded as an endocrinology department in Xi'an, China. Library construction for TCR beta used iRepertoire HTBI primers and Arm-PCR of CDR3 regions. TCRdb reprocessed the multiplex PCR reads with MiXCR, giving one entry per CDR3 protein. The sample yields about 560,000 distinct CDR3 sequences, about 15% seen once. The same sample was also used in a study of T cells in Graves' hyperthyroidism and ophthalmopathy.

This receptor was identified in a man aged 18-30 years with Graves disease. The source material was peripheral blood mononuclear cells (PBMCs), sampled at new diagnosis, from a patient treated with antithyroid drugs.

The CDR3 loop is CASSQVGTSGSTETQYF. The CDR3, as DNA: TGTGCCAGCAGCCAAGTAGGGACTAGCGGGAGTACGGAGACCCAGTACTTC. The V call is TRBV4-2, the J call TRBJ2-5, with 14 bases matching TRBD2. There are 17 residues in the CDR3. The junction had 6 bases not matched to a gene; V was cut back by 1 base and J by 5 bases. In germline, CDR1 is LGHNA, CDR2 YNFKEQ.